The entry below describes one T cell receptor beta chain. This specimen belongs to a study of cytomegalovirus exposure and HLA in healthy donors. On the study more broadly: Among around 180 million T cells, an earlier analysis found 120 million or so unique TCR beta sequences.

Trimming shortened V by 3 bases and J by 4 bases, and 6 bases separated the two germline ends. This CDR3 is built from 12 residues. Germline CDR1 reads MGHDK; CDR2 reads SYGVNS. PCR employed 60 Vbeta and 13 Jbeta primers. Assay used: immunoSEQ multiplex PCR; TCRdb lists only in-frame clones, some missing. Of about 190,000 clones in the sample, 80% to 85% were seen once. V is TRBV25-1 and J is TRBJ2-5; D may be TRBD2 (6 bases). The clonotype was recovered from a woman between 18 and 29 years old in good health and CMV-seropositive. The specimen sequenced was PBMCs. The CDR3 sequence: CASSEGGETQYF. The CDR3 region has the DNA TGTGCCAGCAGTGAGGGGGGAGAGACCCAGTACTTC.